The clone carrying this T cell receptor (beta chain) was observed a handful of times. This record belongs to a study of CD8+ T cells in alopecia areata. CDR1 and CDR2 (germline): SGHVS, FQNEAQ. The CDR3 is 16 amino acids. Unmatched junction bases numbered 5, after V lost 4 bases and J lost 2 bases. RNA, once extracted, was reverse transcribed into cDNA for use as the sequencing template. Here immunoSEQ multiplex PCR was the method, and the copy in TCRdb shows in-frame clones only, minus some. The sample lists 95,000 to 120,000 clones, 50% to 70% occurring once. The sequence was collected from a human donor with alopecia areata. V and J are TRBV7-8 and TRBJ2-6, with 7 bases identical to TRBD1. Input material: NKG2D-low CD8+ T cells sorted from blood. The CDR3 DNA follows: TGTGCCAGCAGCTCAGGACAGGCGGCTGGGGCCAACGTCCTGACTTTC. Its protein product is CASSSGQAAGANVLTF.